Listed below are T cell receptor beta chains from one sample, sequenced in a study of post-analysis software for immune sequencing data. TCRdb re-called the PCR reads with MiXCR, one entry per CDR3 protein. The sample carries some 690,000 distinct CDR3 sequences, 25% to 30% recorded once. Sample: blood. Receptors were obtained from a girl under 18 with multiple sclerosis. The CDR3 runs from the conserved cysteine through the conserved F or W. A D gene is named only where the DNA matches it firmly. Clone size is given for some rows only: seen once, a few or many times, or a class if the clone is expanded.

J gene: TRBJ2-1
clone size: .
V gene: TRBV7-2
D gene: .
CDR3 DNA: TGTGCCAGCAGTCCATGGACCTACAATGAGCAGTTCTTC
CDR3 protein: CASSPWTYNEQFF

J gene: TRBJ1-6
clone size: few
V gene: TRBV20-1
D gene: .
CDR3 DNA: TGCAGTGCTAGAGATATTACGAGCTCCTATAATTCACCCCTCCACTTT
CDR3 protein: CSARDITSSYNSPLHF

J gene: TRBJ2-1
clone size: few
V gene: TRBV28
D gene: TRBD1
CDR3 DNA: TGTGCCAGCAGTTTATCGAGGCGGGACAGGGTCCAGTTGGGGCAGTTCTTC
CDR3 protein: CASSLSRRDRVQLGQFF

J gene: TRBJ2-5
clone size: .
V gene: TRBV5-1
D gene: .
CDR3 DNA: TGCGCCAGCAGCTTCGCTGAGGGAGCAGAGACCCAGTACTTC
CDR3 protein: CASSFAEGAETQYF

J gene: TRBJ1-1
clone size: few
V gene: TRBV29-1
D gene: .
CDR3 DNA: TGCAGCGTTGGAGGACAGAACACTGAAGCTTTCTTT
CDR3 protein: CSVGGQNTEAFF

J gene: TRBJ1-3
clone size: .
V gene: TRBV24-1
D gene: .
CDR3 DNA: TGTGCCACCAGTGGAGGGTTCTCTGGAAACACCATATATTTT
CDR3 protein: CATSGGFSGNTIYF

J gene: TRBJ2-7
clone size: .
V gene: TRBV28
D gene: TRBD2
CDR3 DNA: TGTGCCAGCAGCCCAGAGGGACTAGCGGGAGAGCACGAGCAGTACTTC
CDR3 protein: CASSPEGLAGEHEQYF

J gene: TRBJ2-3
clone size: .
V gene: TRBV7-2
D gene: .
CDR3 DNA: TGTGCCAGCAGCTCACTCCGGGGGTATACGCAGTATTTT
CDR3 protein: CASSSLRGYTQYF

J gene: TRBJ2-3
clone size: .
V gene: TRBV21-1
D gene: .
CDR3 DNA: TGTGCCAGCGCAAAACAGGGATTTGCAGATACGCAGTATTTT
CDR3 protein: CASAKQGFADTQYF

J gene: TRBJ2-5
clone size: .
V gene: TRBV7-2
D gene: TRBD2
CDR3 DNA: TGTGCCAGCAGCTTAGCCGGGACTAGCGAAGAGACCCAGTACTTC
CDR3 protein: CASSLAGTSEETQYF

J gene: TRBJ2-7
clone size: .
V gene: TRBV7-2
D gene: TRBD1
CDR3 DNA: TGTGCCAGCAGCACCATAGACAGGGGCTCCTACGAGCAGTACTTC
CDR3 protein: CASSTIDRGSYEQYF

J gene: TRBJ2-1
clone size: .
V gene: TRBV6-2/TRBV6-3
D gene: TRBD2
CDR3 DNA: TGTGCCAGCAGTTCACTACTAGCGGGAGGGAGGCATGAGCAGTTCTTC
CDR3 protein: CASSSLLAGGRHEQFF

J gene: TRBJ2-5
clone size: .
V gene: TRBV7-2
D gene: .
CDR3 DNA: TGTGCCAGCAGCCCCTTTAGGGACACTACAGAGACCCAGTACTTC
CDR3 protein: CASSPFRDTTETQYF

J gene: TRBJ2-1
clone size: .
V gene: TRBV7-9
D gene: TRBD1
CDR3 DNA: TGTGCCAGCAGCTTTACCCCCGGACAGGGGGTCCACAATGAGCAGTTCTTC
CDR3 protein: CASSFTPGQGVHNEQFF

J gene: TRBJ1-2
clone size: .
V gene: TRBV6-2/TRBV6-3
D gene: TRBD1
CDR3 DNA: TGTGCCAGCAGTTGGCCCGGGACAGCCCTCTATGGCTACACCTTC
CDR3 protein: CASSWPGTALYGYTF

J gene: TRBJ1-5
clone size: .
V gene: TRBV24-1
D gene: .
CDR3 DNA: TGTGCCACCAGTGAAGCCGGGGCTAGCAATCAGCCCCAGCATTTT
CDR3 protein: CATSEAGASNQPQHF

J gene: TRBJ2-7
clone size: .
V gene: TRBV20-1
D gene: TRBD1
CDR3 DNA: TGCAGTGCTAGACCCCGGGACAGGGGAATGTACGAGCAGTACTTC
CDR3 protein: CSARPRDRGMYEQYF

J gene: TRBJ2-1
clone size: .
V gene: TRBV14
D gene: .
CDR3 DNA: TGTGCCAGCAGCCAAAGGGGGGACCGGGGTGAGCAGTTCTTC
CDR3 protein: CASSQRGDRGEQFF

J gene: TRBJ2-7
clone size: once
V gene: TRBV7-6
D gene: .
CDR3 DNA: TGTGCCAGCAGCTCACACTTGACCGGGTACGAGCAGTACTTC
CDR3 protein: CASSSHLTGYEQYF

J gene: TRBJ1-5
clone size: .
V gene: TRBV7-6
D gene: .
CDR3 DNA: TGTGCCAGCAGCTCTGGTGAACAGCCCCAGCATTTT
CDR3 protein: CASSSGEQPQHF

J gene: TRBJ1-2
clone size: .
V gene: TRBV3-1
D gene: TRBD1
CDR3 DNA: TGTGCCGCCCGGGCAGGGGGTACTGGTGGCTACACCTTC
CDR3 protein: CAARAGGTGGYTF

J gene: TRBJ1-4
clone size: few
V gene: TRBV29-1
D gene: .
CDR3 DNA: TGCAGCGTTGAGCGGGAGGGCGAGAAACTGTTTTTT
CDR3 protein: CSVEREGEKLFF

J gene: TRBJ2-5
clone size: few
V gene: TRBV7-2
D gene: TRBD2
CDR3 DNA: TGTGCCAGCAGCTTAGATCCTAGCGGGAGTTGGGGAGAGACCCAGTACTTC
CDR3 protein: CASSLDPSGSWGETQYF

J gene: TRBJ1-6
clone size: few
V gene: TRBV10-3
D gene: .
CDR3 DNA: TGTGCCATCAGTGAGGGAGAGGGGAGGACACCCCTCCACTTT
CDR3 protein: CAISEGEGRTPLHF

J gene: TRBJ2-1
clone size: few
V gene: TRBV27
D gene: TRBD2
CDR3 DNA: TGTGCCAGCAGGACCTATAGCGGGAGGGATGAGCAGTTCTTC
CDR3 protein: CASRTYSGRDEQFF

J gene: TRBJ2-7
clone size: .
V gene: TRBV15
D gene: TRBD1
CDR3 DNA: TGTGCCACCAGCAGAGCCAGGGACAGGGCCTACGAGCAGTACTTC
CDR3 protein: CATSRARDRAYEQYF

J gene: TRBJ1-1
clone size: .
V gene: TRBV5-1
D gene: .
CDR3 DNA: TGCGCCAGCAGCTTGGACCCAGGAGTGAACACTGAAGCTTTCTTT
CDR3 protein: CASSLDPGVNTEAFF

J gene: TRBJ2-3
clone size: many
V gene: TRBV29-1
D gene: .
CDR3 DNA: TGCAGCGTTGAGAGAGGGGGTGCGCTTCCCCCAGATACGCAGTATTTT
CDR3 protein: CSVERGGALPPDTQYF

J gene: TRBJ1-2
clone size: .
V gene: TRBV29-1
D gene: .
CDR3 DNA: TGCAGCGTTCAGGGCTCCCCGGGGCGTTATGGCTACACCTTC
CDR3 protein: CSVQGSPGRYGYTF

J gene: TRBJ2-3
clone size: few
V gene: TRBV20-1
D gene: .
CDR3 DNA: TGCAGTGCTGACCCCCGGATAGGCACAGATACGCAGTATTTT
CDR3 protein: CSADPRIGTDTQYF

J gene: TRBJ1-1
clone size: .
V gene: TRBV5-1
D gene: .
CDR3 DNA: TGCGCCAGCAGCTTGGTTCTAGGTGCAGGGGCGTTGGAGAACACTGAAGCTTTCTTT
CDR3 protein: CASSLVLGAGALENTEAFF

J gene: TRBJ1-4
clone size: .
V gene: TRBV10-2
D gene: .
CDR3 DNA: TGCGCCAGCAGATCCGGCGCAACTAATGAAAAACTGTTTTTT
CDR3 protein: CASRSGATNEKLFF

J gene: TRBJ2-1
clone size: .
V gene: TRBV24-1
D gene: TRBD2
CDR3 DNA: TGTGCCACCAGTGATCCTGGACTAGCGGGAGTCTTTGAGCAGTTCTTC
CDR3 protein: CATSDPGLAGVFEQFF

J gene: TRBJ2-5
clone size: few
V gene: TRBV5-1
D gene: TRBD1
CDR3 DNA: TGCGCCAGCAGCTCCAACACCAGACAGGGAGAGACCCAGTACTTC
CDR3 protein: CASSSNTRQGETQYF

J gene: TRBJ2-2
clone size: few
V gene: TRBV29-1
D gene: .
CDR3 DNA: TGCAGCGTGGCCCGCCTAATGAACTCCGGGGAGCTGTTTTTT
CDR3 protein: CSVARLMNSGELFF

J gene: TRBJ2-3
clone size: many
V gene: TRBV29-1
D gene: .
CDR3 DNA: TGCAGCGTTGAAGGGGGTGGATTGTCTACCGATACGCAGTATTTT
CDR3 protein: CSVEGGGLSTDTQYF

J gene: TRBJ2-3
clone size: .
V gene: TRBV5-5
D gene: TRBD2
CDR3 DNA: TGTGCCAGCAGCTTGCTAGGAGAGGGACTAGCGGGAGTTACAGATACGCAGTATTTT
CDR3 protein: CASSLLGEGLAGVTDTQYF

J gene: TRBJ2-7
clone size: .
V gene: TRBV10-3
D gene: .
CDR3 DNA: TGTGCCATCAGTGGTTCTAGGGTAGGTCTAGATGAGCAGTACTTC
CDR3 protein: CAISGSRVGLDEQYF

J gene: TRBJ2-5
clone size: .
V gene: TRBV5-1
D gene: .
CDR3 DNA: TGCGCCAGCAGCTTGGTTTTGTCAGGGGACCAAGAGACCCAGTACTTC
CDR3 protein: CASSLVLSGDQETQYF

J gene: TRBJ2-5
clone size: .
V gene: TRBV20-1
D gene: .
CDR3 DNA: TGCAGTGCTAGGCTCCTGTCTGGGGGCGAGACCCAGTACTTC
CDR3 protein: CSARLLSGGETQYF

J gene: TRBJ1-1
clone size: .
V gene: TRBV4-1
D gene: .
CDR3 DNA: TGCGCCGGCAGCCAAGAAGCTTGGGGGTTGGCTTTCTTT
CDR3 protein: CAGSQEAWGLAFF

J gene: TRBJ1-2
clone size: few
V gene: TRBV6-5
D gene: TRBD1
CDR3 DNA: TGTGCCAGCAGTCGGGGACAGCCAAACTTCAACTATGGCTACACCTTC
CDR3 protein: CASSRGQPNFNYGYTF

J gene: TRBJ2-5
clone size: .
V gene: TRBV7-7
D gene: .
CDR3 DNA: TGTGCTAGCAGCCGCAGTCCCGGGCCTCCCCCAGAGACCCAGTACTTC
CDR3 protein: CASSRSPGPPPETQYF

J gene: TRBJ1-2
clone size: .
V gene: TRBV29-1
D gene: .
CDR3 DNA: TGCAGCACCTTTGGATATGGCTACACCTTC
CDR3 protein: CSTFGYGYTF

J gene: TRBJ1-5
clone size: .
V gene: TRBV4-1
D gene: .
CDR3 DNA: TGCGCCAGCAGCCAAGGCCCGGGGGGCGCGGTCAATCAGCCCCAGCATTTT
CDR3 protein: CASSQGPGGAVNQPQHF

J gene: TRBJ2-1
clone size: few
V gene: TRBV29-1
D gene: TRBD1
CDR3 DNA: TGCAGCGTCGCCACAGGGGACTCCTACAATGAGCAGTTCTTC
CDR3 protein: CSVATGDSYNEQFF

J gene: TRBJ1-5
clone size: .
V gene: TRBV2
D gene: .
CDR3 DNA: TGTGCCAGCAAACCCCGGGCCAATCAGCCCCAGCATTTT
CDR3 protein: CASKPRANQPQHF

J gene: TRBJ2-5
clone size: .
V gene: TRBV10-3
D gene: TRBD2
CDR3 DNA: TGTGCCATCAGCTTAAGAGCGGGAGAGGGAGAGACCCAGTACTTC
CDR3 protein: CAISLRAGEGETQYF

J gene: TRBJ2-1
clone size: once
V gene: TRBV7-2
D gene: .
CDR3 DNA: TGTGCCAGCAGCTTAAGGGCACCTCCCGAGCAGATCTTC
CDR3 protein: CASSLRAPPEQIF

J gene: TRBJ1-1
clone size: few
V gene: TRBV29-1
D gene: TRBD1
CDR3 DNA: TGCAGCGTGGCTGACCAGGGGGGCACTGAAGCTTTCTTT
CDR3 protein: CSVADQGGTEAFF

J gene: TRBJ2-3
clone size: .
V gene: TRBV6-5
D gene: .
CDR3 DNA: TGTGCCAGCAGTTACAGGGTCCCGGCGGATACGCAGTATTTT
CDR3 protein: CASSYRVPADTQYF

J gene: TRBJ1-2
clone size: many
V gene: TRBV29-1
D gene: TRBD1
CDR3 DNA: TGCAGCGTTCTACACCCGGGACAGATCTTGACGGATGGCTACACCTTC
CDR3 protein: CSVLHPGQILTDGYTF

J gene: TRBJ2-5
clone size: .
V gene: TRBV20-1
D gene: TRBD1
CDR3 DNA: TGCAGTGCTACAAGGACAGGGGGTGAGACCCAGTACTTC
CDR3 protein: CSATRTGGETQYF